These 20 T cell receptor beta chains share one sample of origin, sequenced in a study of blood T cell repertoires in COVID-19. Using immunoSEQ multiplex PCR, the repertoire was profiled, and TCRdb retains in-frame clones only, with some absent. The sample holds about 24,000 clones, about 70% seen once. Sample: peripheral blood. Every receptor here comes from a man aged 50 or older with COVID-19, enrolled during active disease.

The chain links TRBV6-6 to TRBJ2-1, with D perhaps matching TRBD2 (7 bases). With 8 bases removed from V and 8 bases from J, the gap between germline ends came to 16 bases. The CDR3 has 13 residues. The germline V gene has CDR1 MNHNY and CDR2 SVGAGI (reference sequence). The CDR3, as DNA: TGTGCCAGCCGGGGGGCCCCGAGCGATGAGCAGTTCTTC. Translation gives CASRGAPSDEQFF.

The chain uses TRBV3-1 (or the pseudogene TRBV3-2) and TRBJ2-3, with a possible D match to TRBD1 (6 bases). Trimming shortened V by 1 base and J by 7 bases, and 9 bases separated the two germline ends. This CDR3 is built from 13 residues. Germline assignment: CDR1 LGHDT and CDR2 YNNKEL (reference sequence). The CDR3 nucleotides read TGTGCCAGCAGCCAAGGTCAGGGGAATACGCAGTATTTT. Amino acids: CASSQGQGNTQYF.

This chain links TRBV7-2 with TRBJ2-7; D is perhaps TRBD2 (7 bases). V dropped 1 base and J dropped 6 bases, with 16 bases sitting between them. This CDR3 is built from 15 residues. Looked up from germline, CDR1 is SGHTA and CDR2 is FQGNSA. The CDR3 DNA sequence: TGTGCCAGCAGCTTAGGTTGGGGGGGCTCGATCGAGCAGTACTTC. It yields the protein CASSLGWGGSIEQYF.

The CDR3 loop reads CASSMGDIYNEQFF. The CDR3 coding sequence is TGTGCCAGTAGTATGGGGGACATCTACAATGAGCAGTTCTTC. The rearrangement uses TRBV19 and TRBJ2-1, with TRBD1 as a possible D gene (6 bases). The CDR3 is 14 residues long. The germline CDR1 and CDR2 sequences are LNHDA and SQIVND (reference sequence). The V gene lost 3 bases and the J gene lost 3 bases, with 9 bases spanning the gap.

This clone turned up a few times. J is TRBJ2-5 and V is TRBV2, with D hard to call. Per the germline V gene, CDR1 is SNHLY and CDR2 is FYNNEI. This CDR3 has 13 residues. V shed 3 bases and J shed 2 bases, with 7 bases lying between them. The CDR3 DNA reads TGTGCCAGCAGTGAGTACTTTCAAGAGACCCAGTACTTC. The encoded protein is CASSEYFQETQYF.

V and J are TRBV5-1 and TRBJ2-3; TRBD2 matches 7 bases. V shed 4 bases, J shed 0 bases, and the junction held 8 bases outside the gene matches. This CDR3 is 16 amino acids long. CDR1 and CDR2 (germline): SGHRS, YFSETQ. Here the CDR3 DNA reads TGCGCCAGCAGCCCGGGACTAACCACTAGCACAGATACGCAGTATTTT. Translation gives CASSPGLTTSTDTQYF.

The rearrangement uses TRBV29-1 and TRBJ1-5; no definite D call. V gave up 5 bases and J gave up 7 bases, with 12 bases separating them. The CDR3 is 12 amino acids. Per germline, CDR1 SQVTM and CDR2 ANQGSEA. In DNA, the CDR3 is TGCAGCGTTCGGGAGGGAGACCAGCCCCAGCATTTT. Its translation: CSVREGDQPQHF.

This sequence joins TRBV7-2 and TRBJ2-5; 7 positions agree with TRBD1. With 8 bases clipped from V and 5 bases from J, the junction kept 8 bases outside the gene matches. CDR3 size: 13 residues. CDR1 and CDR2 from the germline V gene are SGHTA and FQGNSA. Here the CDR3 DNA reads TGTGCCAGCGCAGGACAGGTTGGGGAGACCCAGTACTTC. As protein: CASAGQVGETQYF.

This clone was counted a single time. The chain recombines TRBV28 with TRBJ2-7; 9 positions agree with TRBD1. This CDR3 contains 15 residues. V trimming: 6 bases; J trimming: 3 bases; junction bases outside the gene matches: 9. Looked up from germline, CDR1 is MDHEN and CDR2 is SYDVKM. The CDR3 coding sequence is TGTGCCAGCAGCTCGGTCGGACAGGGGAGCTACGAGCAGTACTTC. It is translated as CASSSVGQGSYEQYF. Filled out from reference TRBV28 and TRBJ2-7, the complete variable domain reads DVKVTQSSRYLVKRTGEKVFLECVQDMDHENMFWYRQDPGLGLRLIYFSYDVKMKEKGDIPEGYSVSREKKERFSLILESASTNQTSMYLCASSSVGQGSYEQYFGPGTRLTVT.

This rearrangement joins TRBV30 to TRBJ2-2, with TRBD1 matching over 8 bases. The CDR3 runs to 15 residues. Germline CDR1 GTSNPN, CDR2 SVGIG (reference sequence). The V and J ends lost 0 bases and 3 bases, in that order; junction bases with no gene match: 3. The CDR3, as DNA: TGTGCCTGGAGTGTAAAGGACAGGGACACCGGGGAGCTGTTTTTT. Protein: CAWSVKDRDTGELFF.

The chain links TRBV11-2 to TRBJ2-1; TRBD2 matches 8 bases. The J segment lost 8 bases and the V segment lost 8 bases, leaving 11 bases of the junction unmatched. CDR1 is SGHAT and CDR2 is FQNNGV in the germline V gene. The CDR3 runs to 14 residues. In DNA form, the CDR3 reads TGTGCCAGCGGCCACACGGGAGGGCCCTATGAGCAGTTCTTC. This sequence encodes CASGHTGGPYEQFF.

J is TRBJ1-2 and V is TRBV15; a weak D match, TRBD1 (5 bases). Germline V gene data show CDR1 as LNHNV and CDR2 as YYDKDF (reference sequence). The CDR3 is made up of 14 amino acids. Trimming stripped 2 bases from V and 1 base from J, with 8 bases between. CDR3 amino acids: CATSRLDSNYGYTF. CDR3 coding DNA: TGTGCCACCAGCAGACTTGACAGTAACTATGGCTACACCTTC.

V is TRBV5-4 and J is TRBJ2-2; D may be TRBD1 (6 bases). V lost 3 bases and J lost 3, with 12 bases in between. The CDR3 length is 15 residues. The germline CDR1 and CDR2 sequences are SGHNT and YYREEE (reference sequence). This CDR3 is CASSSATGDTGELFF. As DNA, the CDR3 is TGTGCCAGCAGCTCGGCGACAGGTGACACCGGGGAGCTGTTTTTT.

This clone has more than one count but fewer than ten. In DNA, the CDR3 is TGTGCCAGCAGTCAGGGACAGCGAGAAAAACTGTTTTTT. Its translation: CASSQGQREKLFF. The chain couples TRBV12-3 or TRBV12-4 to TRBJ1-4; 7 bases line up with TRBD1. The CDR3 runs to 13 residues. Trimming removed 5 bases from V and 8 bases from J; junction bases left unmatched: 5.

The chain carries TRBV3-1 (or the pseudogene TRBV3-2) and TRBJ1-2; D gene ambiguous. Trimming took 3 bases from V and 4 from J, leaving 12 bases between them. The CDR3 has 14 amino acids. The germline CDR1 and CDR2 sequences are LGHDT and YNNKEL (reference sequence). DNA of the CDR3: TGTGCCAGCAGCCAGGTGGGCGCCGCCTATGGCTACACCTTC. It is translated as CASSQVGAAYGYTF.

V and J are TRBV3-1 (or the pseudogene TRBV3-2) and TRBJ2-3; the D gene is possibly TRBD1 (5 bases). Germline V gives CDR1 LGHDT, CDR2 YNNKEL (reference sequence). The ends were cut back, 0 bases at V and 4 bases at J, with 11 bases in the middle. The CDR3 runs 15 residues. CDR3 region: CASSQDSVRADTQYF. DNA of the CDR3: TGTGCCAGCAGCCAAGACTCGGTCAGGGCAGATACGCAGTATTTT.

In its sample, this clone was seen once. The chain combines TRBV29-1 with TRBJ1-2; perhaps TRBD1 as D (6 bases). CDR3 length: 15 residues. V lost 1 base and J 5 bases, leaving 17 bases between the germline ends. The V gene's germline CDR1 is SQVTM and CDR2 ANQGSEA. CDR3 DNA sequence: TGCAGCGTTGAAGGCGCACAGGGCGGGGGGTATGGCTACACCTTC. Encoded protein: CSVEGAQGGGYGYTF.

J is TRBJ1-1 and V is TRBV15, with TRBD1 matching 9 bases. The CDR3 length is 15 residues. J lost 4 bases, V lost 1 base, and 4 bases had no gene match. Germline lookup yields CDR1 LNHNV and CDR2 YYDKDF (reference sequence). CDR3 sequence reads: CATSRGQGGSTEAFF. CDR3 DNA sequence: TGTGCCACCAGCAGAGGACAGGGGGGGTCCACTGAAGCTTTCTTT.

The J gene is TRBJ1-2, the V gene TRBV10-2; a weak D match, TRBD1 (5 bases). Germline V lookup: CDR1 WSHSY, CDR2 SAAADI. The CDR3 is 15 residues long. Between the trimmed V and J ends, which lost 2 bases and 5 bases, there was a span of 15 bases. CDR3: CASSETQGGGYGYTF. In nucleotides, the CDR3 is TGCGCCAGCAGTGAGACCCAGGGAGGCGGATATGGCTACACCTTC.

This clone was recorded a few times. J is TRBJ2-7 and V is TRBV27; TRBD1 matches 10 bases. CDR1 and CDR2 (germline): MNHEY, SMNVEV (reference sequence). The CDR3 contains 14 residues. V dropped 2 bases and J dropped 2; count of bases not matched to a gene: 0. The CDR3 DNA reads TGTGCCAGCAGTTTAGGGACAGGGGCCTACGAGCAGTACTTC. Translated: CASSLGTGAYEQYF.